This T cell receptor (beta chain) derives from a study of OX40 agonist ivuxolimab in advanced cancers. Overall study context: Patients were given ivuxolimab, an antibody that agonizes OX40 (CD134). The group had a mean age of 60 years, ranged from about 23 to 85, and was 82.7% male.

Germline V gives CDR1 SGHTA, CDR2 FQGNSA. The CDR3 totals 15 residues. The V gene end was trimmed by 4 bases and the J gene end by 4 bases; junction bases not matched to a gene: 8. The study, taken as a whole, reports: There were, on average, more expanded clones in CD8+ T cells than in CD4+.

Libraries were prepared by immunoSEQ multiplex PCR; TCRdb keeps only in-frame clonotypes and omits some of them. The sample has about 75,000 clones, around 83% seen once. As concerns this clone: The antigen remains unidentified.

The source material was CD4+ or CD8+ T cells sorted from blood, sampled in a trial of the OX40 agonist ivuxolimab. This TCR derives from an adult with an advanced solid tumor such as melanoma, head and neck, liver or kidney cancer. The V and J genes are TRBV7-2 and TRBJ2-3; 7 positions match TRBD2. The CDR3 region is CASSSPLAASDTQYF. The CDR3 DNA reads as TGTGCCAGCAGCTCGCCGCTAGCGGCCTCAGATACGCAGTATTTT. Full variable domain (missing parts from reference TRBV7-2 and TRBJ2-3): GAGVSQSPSNKVTEKGKDVELRCDPISGHTALYWYRQSLGQGLEFLIYFQGNSAPDKSGLPSDRFSAERTGGSVSTLTIQRTQQEDSAVYLCASSSPLAASDTQYFGPGTRLTVL.